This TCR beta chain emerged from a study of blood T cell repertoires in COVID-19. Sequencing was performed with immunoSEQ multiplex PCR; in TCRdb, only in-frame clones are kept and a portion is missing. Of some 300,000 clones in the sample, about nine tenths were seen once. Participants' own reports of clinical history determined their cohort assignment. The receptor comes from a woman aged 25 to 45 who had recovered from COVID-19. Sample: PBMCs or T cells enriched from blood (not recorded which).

The CDR3 reads CASSPPVGVLFF. The CDR3 nucleotides read TGTGCCAGCAGCCCTCCTGTCGGGGTACTGTTTTTT. The chain carries TRBV3-1 (or the pseudogene TRBV3-2) and TRBJ1-4; no reliable D call. Germline lookup yields CDR1 LGHDT and CDR2 YNNKEL (reference sequence). CDR3 length: 12 residues. Trimming stripped 4 bases from V and 13 bases from J, with 13 bases between.